This TCR beta chain is from a study of blood T cell repertoires in COVID-19. TCRdb's table, derived via immunoSEQ multiplex PCR, lists solely in-frame clones and lacks some. The data contain roughly 130,000 clones, approximately 84% of them seen just once; the ten biggest clones take up 5.5%. The specimen was PBMCs or T cells enriched from blood (not recorded which). The receptor was isolated from a middle-aged man with acute COVID-19.

CDR3 region: CASSYPLETQYF. CDR3 in DNA: TGTGCCAGCAGTTACCCTCTAGAGACCCAGTACTTC. This rearrangement joins TRBV6-2 or TRBV6-3 to TRBJ2-5; D is ambiguous. This CDR3 contains 12 residues. The ends were cut back, 2 bases at V and 4 bases at J, with 5 bases in the middle. Germline-derived CDR1 and CDR2 are MNHEY and SVGEGT.